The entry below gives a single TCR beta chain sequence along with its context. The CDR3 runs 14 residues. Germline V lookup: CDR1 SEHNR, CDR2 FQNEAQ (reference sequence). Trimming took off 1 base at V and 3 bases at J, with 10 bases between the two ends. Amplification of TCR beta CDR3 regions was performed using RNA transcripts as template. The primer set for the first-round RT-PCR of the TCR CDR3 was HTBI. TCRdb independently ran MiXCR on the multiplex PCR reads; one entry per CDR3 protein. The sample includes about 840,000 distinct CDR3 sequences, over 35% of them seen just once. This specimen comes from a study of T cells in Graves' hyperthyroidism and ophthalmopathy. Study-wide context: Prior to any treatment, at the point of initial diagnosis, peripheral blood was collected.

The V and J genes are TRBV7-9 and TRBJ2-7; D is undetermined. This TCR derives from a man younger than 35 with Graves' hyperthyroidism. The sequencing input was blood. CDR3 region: CASSLVQRNYEQYF. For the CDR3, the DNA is TGTGCCAGCAGCTTAGTTCAACGGAACTACGAGCAGTACTTC.